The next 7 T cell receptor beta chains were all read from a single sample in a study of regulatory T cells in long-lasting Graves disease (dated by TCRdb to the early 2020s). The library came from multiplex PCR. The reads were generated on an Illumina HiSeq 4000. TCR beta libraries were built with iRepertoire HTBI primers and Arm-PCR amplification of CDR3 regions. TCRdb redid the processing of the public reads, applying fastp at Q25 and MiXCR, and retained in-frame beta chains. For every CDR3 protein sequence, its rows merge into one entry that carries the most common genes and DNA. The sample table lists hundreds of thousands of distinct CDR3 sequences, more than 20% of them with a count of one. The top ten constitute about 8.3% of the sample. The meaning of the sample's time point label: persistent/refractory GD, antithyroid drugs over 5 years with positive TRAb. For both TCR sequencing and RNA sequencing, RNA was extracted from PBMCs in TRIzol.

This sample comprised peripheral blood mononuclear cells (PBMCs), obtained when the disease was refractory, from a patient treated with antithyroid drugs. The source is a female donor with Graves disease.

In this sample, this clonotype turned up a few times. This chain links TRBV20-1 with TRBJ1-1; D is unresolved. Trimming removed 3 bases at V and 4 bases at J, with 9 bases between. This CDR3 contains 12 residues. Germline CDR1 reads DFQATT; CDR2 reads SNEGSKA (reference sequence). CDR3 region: CSASRGGTEAFF. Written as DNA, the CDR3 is TGCAGTGCTAGCCGCGGTGGCACTGAAGCTTTCTTT.

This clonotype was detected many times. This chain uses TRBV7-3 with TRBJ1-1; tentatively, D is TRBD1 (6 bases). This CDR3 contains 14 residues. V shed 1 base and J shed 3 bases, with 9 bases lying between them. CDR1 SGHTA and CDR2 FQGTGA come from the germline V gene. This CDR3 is CASSLRAGDTEAFF. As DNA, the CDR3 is TGTGCCAGCAGCTTAAGGGCAGGGGACACTGAAGCTTTCTTT.

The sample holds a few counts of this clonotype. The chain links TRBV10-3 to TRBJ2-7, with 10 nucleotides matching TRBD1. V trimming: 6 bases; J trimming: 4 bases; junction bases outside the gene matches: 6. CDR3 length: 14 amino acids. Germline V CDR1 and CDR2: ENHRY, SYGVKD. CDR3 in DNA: TGTGCCATCAGCACCGGGACAGGGGCGTACGAGCAGTACTTC. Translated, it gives CAISTGTGAYEQYF.

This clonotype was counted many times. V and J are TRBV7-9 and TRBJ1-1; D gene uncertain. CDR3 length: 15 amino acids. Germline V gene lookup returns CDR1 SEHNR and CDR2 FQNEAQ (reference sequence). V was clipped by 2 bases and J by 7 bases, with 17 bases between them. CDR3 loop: CASSLYSEGYDEAFF. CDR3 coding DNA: TGTGCCAGCAGCTTATATTCCGAGGGCTACGATGAAGCTTTCTTT.

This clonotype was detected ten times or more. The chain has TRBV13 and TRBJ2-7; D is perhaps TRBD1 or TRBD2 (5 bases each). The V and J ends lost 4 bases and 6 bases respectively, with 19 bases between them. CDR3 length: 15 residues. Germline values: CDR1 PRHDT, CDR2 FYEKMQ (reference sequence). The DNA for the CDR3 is TGTGCCAGCAGCTCTGTGGACAATAGTCGGGGCGAGCAGTACTTC. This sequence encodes CASSSVDNSRGEQYF.

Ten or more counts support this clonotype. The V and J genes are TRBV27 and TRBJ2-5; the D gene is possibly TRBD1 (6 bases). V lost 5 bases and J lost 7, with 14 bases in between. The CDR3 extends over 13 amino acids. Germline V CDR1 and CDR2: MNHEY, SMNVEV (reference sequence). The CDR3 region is CASSPQTGRTQYF. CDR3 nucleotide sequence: TGTGCCAGCAGTCCCCAGACAGGAAGGACCCAGTACTTC.

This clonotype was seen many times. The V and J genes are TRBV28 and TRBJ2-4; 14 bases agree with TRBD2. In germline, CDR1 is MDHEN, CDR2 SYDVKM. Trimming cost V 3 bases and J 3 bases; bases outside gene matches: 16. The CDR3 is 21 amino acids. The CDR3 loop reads CASSLPATTSGRALGKNIQYF. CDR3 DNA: TGTGCCAGCAGTTTGCCCGCTACGACTAGCGGGAGGGCCTTGGGCAAAAACATTCAGTACTTC.